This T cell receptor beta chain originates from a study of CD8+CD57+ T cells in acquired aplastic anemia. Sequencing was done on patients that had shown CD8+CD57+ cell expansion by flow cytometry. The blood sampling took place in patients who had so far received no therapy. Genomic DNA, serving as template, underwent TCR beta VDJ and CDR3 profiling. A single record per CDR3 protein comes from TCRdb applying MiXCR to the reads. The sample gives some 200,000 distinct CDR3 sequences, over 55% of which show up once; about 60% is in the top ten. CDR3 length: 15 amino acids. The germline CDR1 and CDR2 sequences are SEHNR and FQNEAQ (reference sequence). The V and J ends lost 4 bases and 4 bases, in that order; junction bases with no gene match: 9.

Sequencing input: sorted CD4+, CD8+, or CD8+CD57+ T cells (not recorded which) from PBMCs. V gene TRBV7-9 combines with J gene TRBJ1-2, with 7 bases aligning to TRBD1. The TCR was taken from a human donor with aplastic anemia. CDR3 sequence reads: CASSYGQAVGYGYTF. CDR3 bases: TGTGCCAGCAGCTACGGACAGGCGGTCGGCTATGGCTACACCTTC.